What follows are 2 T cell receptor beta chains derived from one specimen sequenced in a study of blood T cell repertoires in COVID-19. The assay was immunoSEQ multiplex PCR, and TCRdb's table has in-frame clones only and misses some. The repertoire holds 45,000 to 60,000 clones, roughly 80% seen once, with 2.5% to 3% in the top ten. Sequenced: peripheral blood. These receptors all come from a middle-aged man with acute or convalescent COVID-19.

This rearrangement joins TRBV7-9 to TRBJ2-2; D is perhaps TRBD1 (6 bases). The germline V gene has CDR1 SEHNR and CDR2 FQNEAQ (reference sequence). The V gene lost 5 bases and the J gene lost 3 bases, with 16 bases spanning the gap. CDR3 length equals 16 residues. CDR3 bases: TGTGCCAGCAGCCCAGTCTCAGGGGATCACACCGGGGAGCTGTTTTTT. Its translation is CASSPVSGDHTGELFF.

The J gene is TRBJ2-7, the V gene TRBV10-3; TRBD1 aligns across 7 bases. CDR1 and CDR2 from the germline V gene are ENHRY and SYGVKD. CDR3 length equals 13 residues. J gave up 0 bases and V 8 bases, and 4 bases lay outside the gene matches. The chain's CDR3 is CAILGDSSYEQYF. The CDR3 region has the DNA TGTGCCATCTTGGGGGACAGCTCCTACGAGCAGTACTTC.